Presented here are 27 T cell receptor beta chains from one specimen sequenced in a study of shared clonotypes between healthy human individuals. Sequencing was performed with immunoSEQ multiplex PCR; in TCRdb, only in-frame clones are kept and a portion is missing. Here the sample spans just over 2,000,000 clones, roughly 96% being singletons. Sequenced material: naive CD4+ T cells sorted from blood. Subset indicated: CD45RA+ positively selected. All receptors derive from a man aged 18 to 30 in good health.

This chain uses TRBV5-4 with TRBJ2-1; D might be TRBD1 (7 bases). The CDR3 has 16 amino acids. Germline V gene lookup returns CDR1 SGHNT and CDR2 YYREEE (reference sequence). Deletions cut 4 bases from V and 0 bases from J, with 14 bases between. The DNA of the CDR3 is TGTGCCAGCAGCCGCGGGACAGCGAGCTCCTACAATGAGCAGTTCTTC. Protein sequence: CASSRGTASSYNEQFF.

V gene TRBV30 combines with J gene TRBJ1-1; 7 nucleotides line up with TRBD1. V lost 2 bases, J lost 1 base, and 4 bases stayed unmatched. Per the germline V gene, CDR1 is GTSNPN and CDR2 is SVGIG (reference sequence). The CDR3 has 14 amino acids. CDR3 nucleotides: TGTGCCTGGAGTACAGGGGCGAAGAACACTGAAGCTTTCTTT. This codes for CAWSTGAKNTEAFF.

The chain has TRBV14 and TRBJ1-6; unclear D gene. There are 13 residues in the CDR3. CDR1 is SGHDN, CDR2 FVKESK, per germline. V lost 0 bases and J 7 bases, leaving 4 bases between the germline ends. DNA for the CDR3: TGTGCCAGCAGCCAAGAATGGAATTCACCCCTCCACTTT. Protein product: CASSQEWNSPLHF.

V and J are TRBV5-1 and TRBJ1-6, with D perhaps TRBD1 (5 bases). From germline, CDR1 is SGHRS and CDR2 YFSETQ. Trimming shortened V by 3 bases and J by 7 bases, and 14 bases separated the two germline ends. The CDR3 is made up of 15 amino acids. CDR3 nucleotide sequence: TGCGCCAGCAGCTCTCGGCAGGGTGGGAATTCACCCCTCCACTTT. This gives the protein CASSSRQGGNSPLHF.

The chain employs TRBV5-1 and TRBJ2-2; D is unclear. Germline V gives CDR1 SGHRS, CDR2 YFSETQ. CDR3 length: 11 residues. Between the trimmed V and J ends, which lost 2 bases and 6 bases, there was a span of 2 bases. The CDR3 nucleotides read TGCGCCAGCAGCTTTCCCGGGGAGCTGTTTTTT. Translation gives CASSFPGELFF.

The chain uses TRBV29-1 and TRBJ2-5; D is uncertain. Germline CDR1 reads SQVTM; CDR2 reads ANQGSEA. Trimming cost V 4 bases and J 5 bases, with 14 bases left between them. The CDR3 runs 13 residues. CDR3 residues: CSVVRLIGETQYF. The CDR3 DNA reads as TGCAGCGTTGTACGCCTGATTGGGGAGACCCAGTACTTC.

The chain combines TRBV9 with TRBJ1-4; perhaps TRBD1 as D (6 bases). The CDR3 is made up of 19 amino acids. Germline V gene lookup returns CDR1 SGDLS and CDR2 YYNGEE. Trimming took off 5 bases at V and 1 base at J, with 24 bases between the two ends. CDR3 sequence (DNA): TGTGCCAGCAGGCTAGGGACACATCGGGCGGAGGTAACTAATGAAAAACTGTTTTTT. It specifies CASRLGTHRAEVTNEKLFF.

Worth noting for this clone: The sample contains more than one DNA sequence encoding this CDR3. The V call is TRBV7-2, the J call TRBJ2-5; 8 positions agree with TRBD2. J lost 2 bases, V lost 1 base, and 0 bases had no gene match. The CDR3 runs 14 residues. Germline-derived CDR1 and CDR2 are SGHTA and FQGNSA. The DNA of the CDR3 is TGTGCCAGCAGCTTAGGCGGGGGGCAAGAGACCCAGTACTTC. This encodes CASSLGGGQETQYF.

The chain employs TRBV11-2 and TRBJ2-5; tentatively, D is TRBD2 (5 bases). CDR3 size: 15 residues. CDR1 is SGHAT, CDR2 FQNNGV, per germline. V was clipped by 1 base and J by 2 bases, with 11 bases between them. The DNA of the CDR3 is TGTGCCAGCAGCTTAGCGGACGGAGGTCAAGAGACCCAGTACTTC. Translation: CASSLADGGQETQYF.

Concerning this clone: Within the sample, other DNA sequences also encode this same CDR3. The CDR3 region is CAWRVNTEAFF. The CDR3 bases are TGTGCCTGGCGGGTGAACACTGAAGCTTTCTTT. This chain connects TRBV30 to TRBJ1-1; D call uncertain. CDR1 is GTSNPN, CDR2 SVGIG, per germline (reference sequence). The CDR3 sequence is 11 residues long. The ends were cut back, 5 bases at V and 0 bases at J, with 4 bases in the middle.

V gene TRBV10-3 combines with J gene TRBJ2-1, with 10 bases identical to TRBD2. The germline V gene encodes CDR1 ENHRY and CDR2 SYGVKD. Trimming removed 5 bases from V and 5 bases from J; junction bases left unmatched: 3. The CDR3 loop spans 14 amino acids. The CDR3 bases are TGTGCCATCAGTCTTGGACTAGCGGACAATGAGCAGTTCTTC. Its protein is CAISLGLADNEQFF.

With regard to this clone: Other DNA sequences in this sample translate to the same CDR3. V usage is TRBV29-1 and J usage is TRBJ1-2; no definite D call. Germline V gene lookup returns CDR1 SQVTM and CDR2 ANQGSEA. This CDR3 has 12 residues. V dropped 2 bases and J dropped 4 bases, with 8 bases sitting between them. The CDR3 DNA follows: TGCAGCGTTGAATCCGGTCTCTATGGCTACACCTTC. It yields the protein CSVESGLYGYTF.

The chain employs TRBV4-1 and TRBJ2-2; the D is unclear. With 2 bases removed from V and 13 bases from J, the gap between germline ends came to 23 bases. Germline V gene sequence: CDR1 MGHRA, CDR2 YSYEKL. The CDR3 loop spans 16 amino acids. CDR3: CASSQPSGPRANRLFF. Here the CDR3 DNA reads TGCGCCAGCAGCCAACCTTCCGGACCGCGTGCGAATCGGCTGTTTTTT.

The chain combines TRBV2 with TRBJ1-4; no clear D. CDR1 and CDR2 from the germline V gene are SNHLY and FYNNEI. V lost 2 bases, J lost 5 bases, and 12 bases lay in between. The CDR3 has 15 residues. CDR3 DNA: TGTGCCAGCAGTGAATTTCGCAGCCGAAATGAAAAACTGTTTTTT. Protein product: CASSEFRSRNEKLFF.

This sequence joins TRBV20-1 and TRBJ2-5; D is ambiguous. V lost 6 bases to trimming and J lost 4 bases, with 9 bases between them. The CDR3 extends over 11 amino acids. Germline values: CDR1 DFQATT, CDR2 SNEGSKA (reference sequence). This CDR3 reads CSAPRIETQYF. CDR3 DNA sequence: TGCAGTGCCCCAAGGATAGAGACCCAGTACTTC.

This chain's CDR3 is CASSATGDQPQHF. CDR3 nucleotide sequence: TGTGCCAGCAGCGCAACAGGGGACCAGCCCCAGCATTTT. This chain joins TRBV2 and TRBJ1-5; 7 nucleotides agree with TRBD1. Trimming cost V 6 bases and J 7 bases; bases outside gene matches: 6. Germline loops: CDR1 SNHLY, CDR2 FYNNEI. The CDR3 runs 13 residues.

This rearrangement joins TRBV28 to TRBJ1-2; D not certain. The V gene's germline CDR1 is MDHEN and CDR2 SYDVKM. Trimming shortened V by 2 bases and J by 3 bases, and 7 bases separated the two germline ends. CDR3 length equals 13 residues. In DNA form, the CDR3 reads TGTGCCAGCAGTTTAGTTGCAGACTATGGCTACACCTTC. This codes for CASSLVADYGYTF.

Worth noting for this clone: Mismatch with germline at one junction end may stem from a read error. This chain links TRBV5-6 with TRBJ2-7; D uncertain. The CDR3 has 13 residues. The germline CDR1 and CDR2 sequences are SGHDT and YYEEEE. The CDR3 DNA reads as TGTGCCAGCAGCTTCGCCAGAATCTACGGGCAGTACTTC. Translated: CASSFARIYGQYF.

The chain uses TRBV18 and TRBJ2-7; D is perhaps TRBD2 (6 bases). This CDR3 region has 14 residues. The germline V gene encodes CDR1 KGHSH and CDR2 LQKENI. Trimming pared 3 bases from V and 6 bases from J, leaving 15 bases between. The CDR3: CASSPGTSPGEQYF. The CDR3 coding sequence is TGTGCCAGCTCACCCGGGACTTCCCCCGGCGAGCAGTACTTC.

This sequence joins TRBV28 and TRBJ2-7; D unresolved. This CDR3 is 13 amino acids long. V was shortened by 3 bases and J by 2 bases, with 8 bases between the two germline ends. Germline loops: CDR1 MDHEN, CDR2 SYDVKM. The DNA of the CDR3 is TGTGCCAGCAGTTTGGGCATGCCCTACGAGCAGTACTTC. Its translation is CASSLGMPYEQYF.

This clone was picked up one time. J is TRBJ2-3 and V is TRBV6-5; 9 bases align to TRBD2. In germline, CDR1 is MNHEY, CDR2 SVGAGI. The CDR3 contains 14 residues. V dropped 5 bases and J dropped 1; count of bases not matched to a gene: 1. The CDR3 DNA reads TGTGCCAGCAGTCGACTAGCGGGCACAGATACGCAGTATTTT. Residues: CASSRLAGTDTQYF.

This chain uses TRBV7-9 with TRBJ2-7; TRBD1 might be the D (6 bases). CDR1 and CDR2 (germline): SEHNR, FQNEAQ (reference sequence). The V and J ends lost 0 bases and 2 bases respectively, with 11 bases between them. This CDR3 contains 15 residues. CDR3 sequence reads: CASSLAAGAAYEQYF. The CDR3 coding sequence is TGTGCCAGCAGCTTAGCCGCAGGGGCGGCCTACGAGCAGTACTTC.

V is TRBV30 and J is TRBJ2-5, with 8 bases matching TRBD2. V lost 0 bases, J lost 6 bases, and 6 bases stayed unmatched. The CDR3 is made up of 14 amino acids. Germline V gene data show CDR1 as GTSNPN and CDR2 as SVGIG (reference sequence). This CDR3 reads CAWSVSSGSKTQYF. In nucleotides, the CDR3 is TGTGCCTGGAGTGTATCCAGCGGGAGTAAGACCCAGTACTTC. Combining the CDR3 with reference TRBV30 and TRBJ2-5 gives the whole variable domain SQTIHQWPATLVQPVGSPLSLECTVEGTSNPNLYWYRQAAGRGLQLLFYSVGIGQISSEVPQNLSASRPQDRQFILSSKKLLLSDSGFYLCAWSVSSGSKTQYFGPGTRLLVL.

The gene calls are TRBV2 and TRBJ2-3; 9 bases align to TRBD2. The junction had 6 bases not matched to a gene; V was cut back by 4 bases and J by 4 bases. Germline V lookup: CDR1 SNHLY, CDR2 FYNNEI. CDR3 size: 15 residues. Here the CDR3 reads CASSVERGVADTQYF. CDR3 in DNA: TGTGCCAGCAGTGTGGAGCGGGGGGTTGCAGATACGCAGTATTTT. Based on the CDR3 plus reference TRBV2 and TRBJ2-3, the full variable domain is EPEVTQTPSHQVTQMGQEVILRCVPISNHLYFYWYRQILGQKVEFLVSFYNNEISEKSEIFDDQFSVERPDGSNFTLKIRSTKLEDSAMYFCASSVERGVADTQYFGPGTRLTVL.

The chain carries TRBV4-1 and TRBJ2-4; D gene uncertain. Germline CDR1 reads MGHRA; CDR2 reads YSYEKL. V was cut by 0 bases and J by 2 bases, with 11 bases left in between. The CDR3 extends over 16 amino acids. The CDR3 nucleotides read TGCGCCAGCAGCCAAGATGGAAGTCCATCCAAAAACATTCAGTACTTC. Amino acid sequence: CASSQDGSPSKNIQYF.

This sequence joins TRBV2 and TRBJ1-1; D gene ambiguous. Germline V gene sequence: CDR1 SNHLY, CDR2 FYNNEI. V dropped 5 bases and J dropped 3 bases, with 16 bases sitting between them. This CDR3 is 15 amino acids long. The CDR3 loop is CASSPRAQGDTEAFF. As DNA, the CDR3 is TGTGCCAGCAGTCCCCGCGCCCAAGGTGACACTGAAGCTTTCTTT. Using reference TRBV2 and TRBJ1-1 for the parts outside the CDR3, the full variable domain is EPEVTQTPSHQVTQMGQEVILRCVPISNHLYFYWYRQILGQKVEFLVSFYNNEISEKSEIFDDQFSVERPDGSNFTLKIRSTKLEDSAMYFCASSPRAQGDTEAFFGQGTRLTVV.

CDR3 nucleotide sequence: TGTGCCAGCAGGGGCGGACTAGCGGGGTACGAGCAGTACTTC. Amino acids: CASRGGLAGYEQYF. The chain carries TRBV6-1 and TRBJ2-7; 12 bases map to TRBD2. V shed 6 bases, J shed 4 bases, and the junction held 4 bases outside the gene matches. Germline V gene data show CDR1 as MNHNS and CDR2 as SASEGT. The CDR3 loop spans 14 amino acids.